This note documents a single T cell receptor (beta chain) sequence. Trimming cost V 1 base and J 9 bases, with 23 bases left between them. The CDR3 is made up of 16 amino acids. Germline CDR1 is SGHNT and CDR2 is YYREEE (reference sequence). The data were obtained in a study of identical twins. TCRdb re-called the 5' RACE reads through MiXCR, storing one row per CDR3 protein. The data hold some 760,000 distinct CDR3 sequences, with about 20% observed a single time. Separately, the same data were catalogued under a study of T cells expressing NK-cell markers.

The receptor was derived from a woman aged 18 to 35 in good health. This chain connects TRBV5-4 to TRBJ2-7; the D call may be TRBD1 or TRBD2 (5 bases each). The specimen sequenced was PBMCs. CDR3 sequence (DNA): TGTGCCAGCAGCTTGATTAGTGGGGGAGATTACGAGCGGCAGTACTTC. Translated, it gives CASSLISGGDYERQYF. The variable domain in full, completed from reference TRBV5-4 and TRBJ2-7, reads ETGVTQSPTHLIKTRGQQVTLRCSSQSGHNTVSWYQQALGQGPQFIFQYYREEENGRGNFPPRFSGLQFPNYSSELNVNALELDDSALYLCASSLISGGDYERQYFGPGTRLTVT.